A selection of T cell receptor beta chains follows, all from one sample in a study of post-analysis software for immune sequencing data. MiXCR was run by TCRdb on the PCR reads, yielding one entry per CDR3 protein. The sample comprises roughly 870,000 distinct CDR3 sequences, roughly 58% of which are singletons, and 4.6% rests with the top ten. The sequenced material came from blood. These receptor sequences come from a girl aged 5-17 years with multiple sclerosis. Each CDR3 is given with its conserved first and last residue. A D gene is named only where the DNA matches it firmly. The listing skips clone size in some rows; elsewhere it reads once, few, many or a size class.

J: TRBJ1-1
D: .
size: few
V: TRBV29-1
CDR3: CSVTGQGTEAFF
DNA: TGCAGCGTTACCGGGCAGGGCACTGAAGCTTTCTTT

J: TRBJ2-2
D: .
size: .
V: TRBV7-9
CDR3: CAGSDGTTNTGELFF
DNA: TGTGCCGGCAGCGACGGGACAACGAACACCGGGGAGCTGTTTTTT

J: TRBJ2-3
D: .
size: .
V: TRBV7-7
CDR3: CASSLDKTDTQYF
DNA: TGTGCCAGCAGCTTAGACAAAACAGATACGCAGTATTTT

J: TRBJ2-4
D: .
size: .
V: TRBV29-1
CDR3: CSVDRSDVQYF
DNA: TGCAGCGTTGATAGATCGGACGTTCAGTACTTC

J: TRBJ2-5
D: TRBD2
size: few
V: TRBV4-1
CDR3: CASRATSGGQETQYF
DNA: TGCGCCAGCAGGGCGACTAGCGGGGGTCAAGAGACCCAGTACTTC

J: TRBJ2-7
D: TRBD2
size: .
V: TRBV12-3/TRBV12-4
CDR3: CASSLSLAGDQYF
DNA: TGTGCCAGCAGTTTAAGTCTAGCGGGGGACCAGTACTTC

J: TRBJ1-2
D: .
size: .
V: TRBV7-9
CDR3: CASSPGPGPFYGYTF
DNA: TGTGCCAGCAGCCCGGGACCAGGACCTTTTTATGGCTACACCTTC

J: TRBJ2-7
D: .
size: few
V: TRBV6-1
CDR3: CASSEGQYYEQYF
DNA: TGTGCCAGCAGTGAGGGGCAGTACTACGAGCAGTACTTC

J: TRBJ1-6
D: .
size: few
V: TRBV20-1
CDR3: CSARDLPDSPLHF
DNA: TGCAGTGCAAGGGACCTCCCGGACTCACCCCTCCACTTT

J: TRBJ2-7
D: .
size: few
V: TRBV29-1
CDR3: CSVTFQGSSYEQYF
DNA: TGCAGCGTTACTTTTCAGGGGAGCTCCTACGAGCAGTACTTC

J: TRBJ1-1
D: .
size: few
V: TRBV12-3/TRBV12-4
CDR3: CASTPKGGNTEAFF
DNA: TGTGCCAGCACTCCTAAAGGGGGGAACACTGAAGCTTTCTTT

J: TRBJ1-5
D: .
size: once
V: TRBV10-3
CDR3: CAISETSGADNQPQHF
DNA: TGTGCCATCAGTGAGACCTCGGGAGCAGACAATCAGCCCCAGCATTTT

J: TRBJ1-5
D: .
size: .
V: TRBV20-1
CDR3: CSASLGPQHF
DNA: TGCAGTGCTAGCCTCGGGCCCCAGCATTTT